Below, 30 T cell receptor beta chains from the same sample are listed, as sequenced in a study of blood T cells in healthy people across ages. Together with a sample-barcoded 5' primer, a J-beta primer mix was included in a second PCR lasting roughly 6 to 12 cycles. TCRdb re-analysed the 5' RACE reads in MiXCR, keeping a single row per CDR3 protein. The repertoire consists of 1,500,000 or so distinct CDR3 sequences, with roughly 64% occurring once and the leading ten covering 6.7%. Material for sequencing was blood. The receptors were gathered from a man aged 18 to 30 in good health.

V is TRBV15 and J is TRBJ1-4, with unresolved D. The V gene lost 5 bases and the J gene lost 2 bases, with 15 bases spanning the gap. Germline V gene sequence: CDR1 LNHNV, CDR2 YYDKDF (reference sequence). The CDR3 totals 16 residues. CDR3 sequence reads: CATSGRDRSTNEKLFF. Written as DNA, the CDR3 is TGTGCCACCAGCGGCAGAGATAGAAGTACTAATGAAAAACTGTTTTTT.

This clonotype was counted only a few times. V gene TRBV5-1 combines with J gene TRBJ2-1, with D possibly being TRBD2 (5 bases). The CDR3 loop spans 14 amino acids. The V and J ends lost 1 base and 5 bases respectively, with 10 bases between them. Germline lookup yields CDR1 SGHRS and CDR2 YFSETQ. The chain's CDR3 is CASSLTRTDNEQFF. Written as DNA, the CDR3 is TGCGCCAGCAGCTTGACACGGACTGACAATGAGCAGTTCTTC.

The V gene is TRBV2, the J gene TRBJ1-2, with a weak D call TRBD1 (6 bases). CDR3 length: 12 amino acids. CDR1 and CDR2 from the germline V gene are SNHLY and FYNNEI. V gave up 5 bases and J gave up 8 bases, with 12 bases separating them. For the CDR3, the DNA is TGTGCCAGCAGTTACAGGGAGGCCGGCTACACCTTC. This encodes CASSYREAGYTF. Based on the CDR3 plus reference TRBV2 and TRBJ1-2, the full variable domain is EPEVTQTPSHQVTQMGQEVILRCVPISNHLYFYWYRQILGQKVEFLVSFYNNEISEKSEIFDDQFSVERPDGSNFTLKIRSTKLEDSAMYFCASSYREAGYTFGSGTRLTVV.

This clonotype was detected ten times or more. This chain uses TRBV5-6 with TRBJ1-2, with a weak D call TRBD1 (5 bases). The CDR3 extends over 16 amino acids. V shed 0 bases and J shed 6 bases, with 18 bases lying between them. In germline, CDR1 is SGHDT, CDR2 YYEEEE. This chain's CDR3 is CASSLEVAGDWDGYTF. The CDR3 DNA is TGTGCCAGCAGCTTGGAGGTCGCGGGGGATTGGGATGGCTACACCTTC.

The CDR3 nucleotides are TGTGCCTGGAGTTCAGGGTCCACTGAAGCTTTCTTT. This codes for CAWSSGSTEAFF. The rearrangement uses TRBV30 and TRBJ1-1; D might be TRBD1 (5 bases). This CDR3 is 12 amino acids long. Between the trimmed V and J ends, which lost 2 bases and 4 bases, there was a span of 8 bases. CDR1 and CDR2 (germline): GTSNPN, SVGIG (reference sequence).

The V call is TRBV30, the J call TRBJ2-5; tentative D call: TRBD1 (6 bases). Germline V gene sequence: CDR1 GTSNPN, CDR2 SVGIG (reference sequence). This CDR3 contains 12 residues. V lost 4 bases and J 4 bases, leaving 10 bases between the germline ends. DNA of the CDR3: TGTGCCTGGAAACAGGGAAGAGAGACCCAGTACTTC. Its translation is CAWKQGRETQYF.

V gene TRBV14 combines with J gene TRBJ1-2; 7 nucleotides match TRBD1. The CDR3 is 14 amino acids. The germline gives CDR1 SGHDN, CDR2 FVKESK. Germline trimming cut 4 bases from V and 4 bases from J; bases unmatched to any gene: 6. The CDR3 reads CASSRTQGGYGYTF. DNA of the CDR3: TGTGCCAGCAGCCGCACCCAGGGGGGCTATGGCTACACCTTC.

To note about this clonotype: The germline gene is not matched at one end of the junction; a read error may be the cause. The chain uses TRBV7-7 and TRBJ2-3; TRBD2 matches at 9 bases. Per the germline V gene, CDR1 is SSHAT and CDR2 is FNYEAQ (reference sequence). This CDR3 is 15 amino acids long. The CDR3 spells CASSLERGGTDTQYF. DNA for the CDR3: TGTGCTAGCAGCCTCGAGCGGGGGGGCACAGATACGCAGTATTTT.

J is TRBJ1-2 and V is TRBV12-3 or TRBV12-4; possible D gene TRBD1, 6 bases. V shed 4 bases and J shed 4 bases, with 16 bases lying between them. The CDR3 runs to 15 residues. CDR3: CASSSGTSGGYGYTF. As DNA, the CDR3 is TGTGCCAGCAGTTCAGGGACATCAGGTGGCTATGGCTACACCTTC.

The chain carries TRBV4-2 and TRBJ1-5; D remains unclear. The CDR3 contains 14 residues. Trimming stripped 2 bases from V and 1 base from J, with 6 bases between. CDR1 and CDR2 (germline): LGHNA, YNFKEQ. CDR3 region: CASSQLLSNQPQHF. In DNA form, the CDR3 reads TGTGCCAGCAGCCAATTACTGAGCAATCAGCCCCAGCATTTT.

With regard to this clonotype: Sequence at one end of the junction differs from germline and may be a read error. The V call is TRBV19, the J call TRBJ2-6, with 8 bases matching TRBD1. Germline CDR1 is LNHDA and CDR2 is SQIVND (reference sequence). This CDR3 region has 18 residues. CDR3 DNA: TGTGCCAGTAGTAACCAGGGGGCAACCCTCTCTTGGGCCAGCGTCCTGACTTTC. Its protein is CASSNQGATLSWASVLTF.

The rearrangement uses TRBV4-3 and TRBJ2-1; weak D call: TRBD2 (5 bases). V gave up 6 bases and J gave up 8 bases, with 17 bases separating them. Germline-derived CDR1 and CDR2 are LGHNA and YSLEER. CDR3 length: 14 residues. CDR3 region: CASSRVGVLDEQFF. The CDR3 coding sequence is TGCGCCAGCAGTAGAGTCGGGGTTTTAGATGAGCAGTTCTTC.

The chain combines TRBV5-6 with TRBJ2-7, with TRBD1 matching 10 bases. J was trimmed by 4 bases and V by 0 bases; bases with no gene match: 7. The CDR3 extends over 16 amino acids. CDR1 and CDR2 from the germline V gene are SGHDT and YYEEEE. CDR3 loop: CASSLVGTGEEYEQYF. The CDR3, as DNA: TGTGCCAGCAGCTTGGTTGGGACAGGGGAGGAGTACGAGCAGTACTTC. Drawing the rest from reference TRBV5-6 and TRBJ2-7, the complete variable domain is DAGVTQSPTHLIKTRGQQVTLRCSPKSGHDTVSWYQQALGQGPQFIFQYYEEEERQRGNFPDRFSGHQFPNYSSELNVNALLLGDSALYLCASSLVGTGEEYEQYFGPGTRLTVT.

The CDR3 DNA sequence: TGTGCCAGCAGCTGGGACACTGGACAGGGTTTCGACGAGCAGTACTTC. It is translated as CASSWDTGQGFDEQYF. The chain has TRBV7-9 and TRBJ2-7, with 8 bases aligning to TRBD1. Per the germline V gene, CDR1 is SEHNR and CDR2 is FQNEAQ (reference sequence). The CDR3 has 16 amino acids. The trim removed 4 bases at V and 5 bases at J, leaving 13 bases unmatched.

This clonotype showed up just once. The chain couples TRBV29-1 to TRBJ1-2; D is unresolved. Trimming removed 5 bases from V and 3 bases from J, with 7 bases in between. In germline, CDR1 is SQVTM, CDR2 ANQGSEA. CDR3 size: 11 residues. CDR3 DNA: TGCAGCGTTTATCTGTACTATGGCTACACCTTC. It codes for CSVYLYYGYTF.

The chain has TRBV4-2 and TRBJ2-6; 7 nucleotides match TRBD1. Germline lookup yields CDR1 LGHNA and CDR2 YNFKEQ. V gave up 0 bases and J gave up 2 bases; unmatched junction bases: 7. This CDR3 is built from 18 residues. In nucleotides, the CDR3 is TGTGCCAGCAGCCAAGAAGGGCGAGGGGGCGCTGGGGCCAACGTCCTGACTTTC. Translating it yields CASSQEGRGGAGANVLTF.

This clonotype was counted a single time. Compared with germline, one end of the junction differs, possibly owing to a read error. The CDR3 sequence is CSTSLSRGGSEAQYF. In DNA form, the CDR3 reads TGCAGTACTAGTTTAAGCAGGGGAGGTTCGGAGGCCCAGTACTTC. The chain employs TRBV20-1 and TRBJ2-5; tentatively, D is TRBD1 or TRBD2 (6 bases each). Germline V gives CDR1 DFQATT, CDR2 SNEGSKA (reference sequence). CDR3 length: 15 amino acids.

This clonotype has only a few counts. This CDR3 is CASSQDWGRDTQYF. Written as DNA, the CDR3 is TGCGCCAGCAGCCAAGATTGGGGAAGGGATACGCAGTATTTT. The chain links TRBV4-1 to TRBJ2-3; D not certain. The length of the CDR3 is 14 residues. Trimming took off 0 bases at V and 6 bases at J, with 10 bases between the two ends. The germline V gene has CDR1 MGHRA and CDR2 YSYEKL.

This clonotype was seen a handful of times. The V call is TRBV29-1, the J call TRBJ1-5, with TRBD1 identical over 8 bases. Trimming at V came to 6 bases and at J to 1 base, leaving 2 bases not matched to a gene. Germline V gene data show CDR1 as SQVTM and CDR2 as ANQGSEA. The CDR3 has 13 residues. CDR3 region: CSVRQGSNQPQHF. Here the CDR3 DNA reads TGCAGCGTACGACAGGGGAGCAATCAGCCCCAGCATTTT.

This sequence joins TRBV5-6 and TRBJ2-6; 7 bases fit TRBD1. Trimming removed 1 base from V and 7 bases from J; junction bases left unmatched: 8. This CDR3 contains 16 residues. Per germline, CDR1 SGHDT and CDR2 YYEEEE. In DNA form, the CDR3 reads TGTGCCAGCAGCTTGTCCCAAGGGACAGTAGCCAACGTCCTGACTTTC. Translating gives CASSLSQGTVANVLTF.

As to this clonotype: Germline and junction disagree at one end, which may indicate a read error. The chain combines TRBV5-4 with TRBJ1-2, with D tentatively TRBD1 (6 bases). Germline CDR1 SGHNT, CDR2 YYREEE (reference sequence). The length of the CDR3 is 15 residues. In nucleotides, the CDR3 is TGTGCCAGCAGCTCCTCCGACAGGTTTAGAGGAGGCTACACTTTC. Protein: CASSSSDRFRGGYTF.

The chain combines TRBV6-2 or TRBV6-3 with TRBJ2-3; 13 nucleotides match TRBD2. This CDR3 has 15 amino acids. Unmatched junction bases numbered 5, after V lost 6 bases and J lost 5 bases. Germline V gives CDR1 MNHEY, CDR2 SVGEGT. The CDR3, as DNA: TGTGCCAGCAGCCGGACTAGCGGGGGAGGAGATACGCAGTATTTT. Translating gives CASSRTSGGGDTQYF.

The chain uses TRBV4-1 and TRBJ2-7; D assignment may be TRBD1 or TRBD2 (5 bases each). The germline gives CDR1 MGHRA, CDR2 YSYEKL. V lost 1 base and J lost 3, with 13 bases in between. This CDR3 has 15 residues. CDR3 region: CASSQVSGTSYEQYF. CDR3 in DNA: TGCGCCAGCAGCCAAGTTTCGGGGACGAGCTACGAGCAGTACTTC.

This sequence joins TRBV2 and TRBJ2-3, with 10 bases identical to TRBD1. The CDR3 runs to 17 residues. V gave up 11 bases and J gave up 1 base; unmatched junction bases: 15. In germline, CDR1 is SNHLY, CDR2 FYNNEI. Here the CDR3 reads CALPGTGVRAGTDTQYF. CDR3 nucleotide sequence: TGTGCCTTACCCGGGACAGGGGTACGTGCTGGCACAGATACGCAGTATTTT. The whole variable domain, remainder taken from reference TRBV2 and TRBJ2-3, is EPEVTQTPSHQVTQMGQEVILRCVPISNHLYFYWYRQILGQKVEFLVSFYNNEISEKSEIFDDQFSVERPDGSNFTLKIRSTKLEDSAMYFCALPGTGVRAGTDTQYFGPGTRLTVL.

This clonotype has just a few counts. The CDR3 nucleotides read TGTGCCAGCAGCTTACGGTCCCGCAGGGCTGAAGATACGCAGTATTTT. Translating it yields CASSLRSRRAEDTQYF. The gene calls are TRBV7-8 and TRBJ2-3; possible D gene TRBD1, 5 bases. The CDR3 has 16 amino acids. Germline CDR1 is SGHVS and CDR2 is FQNEAQ. Deletions cut 2 bases from V and 5 bases from J, with 17 bases between.

This clonotype was recorded once. The chain joins TRBV27 to TRBJ1-2; D gene ambiguous. The CDR3 consists of 14 residues. CDR1 and CDR2 (germline): MNHEY, SMNVEV (reference sequence). V was clipped by 3 bases and J by 3 bases, with 11 bases between them. The CDR3 spells CASSFAPSDYGYTF. In DNA form, the CDR3 reads TGTGCCAGCAGTTTTGCCCCGAGTGACTATGGCTACACCTTC.

The V call is TRBV7-4, the J call TRBJ2-1; 9 nucleotides align to TRBD2. The V segment lost 0 bases and the J segment 1 base; nucleotides outside the gene matches: 22. CDR1 and CDR2 from the germline V gene are SGHVT and SQSDAQ. The length of the CDR3 is 23 residues. The CDR3 sequence: CASSLATTPRLLAGYLSYNEQFF. Here the CDR3 DNA reads TGTGCCAGCAGCTTAGCGACTACGCCAAGGTTGCTAGCGGGGTACCTATCCTACAATGAGCAGTTCTTC.

This clonotype came up a few times. V and J are TRBV29-1 and TRBJ2-5; maybe TRBD1 (5 bases). Trimming took 2 bases from V and 5 from J, leaving 12 bases between them. The CDR3 consists of 13 residues. Per germline, CDR1 SQVTM and CDR2 ANQGSEA. The CDR3 DNA reads TGCAGCGTTGAATCGACCCCAGGGGAGACCCAGTACTTC. It specifies CSVESTPGETQYF.

The genes are TRBV20-1 and TRBJ2-3; a weak D match, TRBD2 (5 bases). V lost 6 bases and J lost 4, with 20 bases in between. Germline V gene lookup returns CDR1 DFQATT and CDR2 SNEGSKA (reference sequence). The CDR3 runs 15 residues. The CDR3 loop reads CSAEPGRGQADTQYF. The CDR3 bases are TGCAGTGCCGAGCCAGGACGAGGGCAAGCAGATACGCAGTATTTT.

V and J are TRBV10-3 and TRBJ1-3; D may be TRBD1 (5 bases). V was trimmed by 0 bases and J by 0 bases, leaving 6 bases between them. CDR3 size: 15 residues. Germline assignment: CDR1 ENHRY and CDR2 SYGVKD. CDR3 nucleotides: TGTGCCATCAGTGAGTCGACAGACTCTGGAAACACCATATATTTT. Amino acids: CAISESTDSGNTIYF.